The 16 T cell receptor beta chains below come from one sample, sequenced in a study of blood T cells in healthy people across ages. A second PCR, run for 7 to 11 cycles, used a sample-barcoded 5' primer plus a J-beta primer mix. TCRdb reprocessed the 5' RACE reads via MiXCR and lists one record per CDR3 protein. In the table there are 750,000 or so distinct CDR3 sequences, 25% of which are singletons. The same data also went into a second study, on T cells of mothers and their children.

The sample comprised blood. These receptors came from a boy younger than 18 in good health.

This clonotype was seen more than once but under ten times. The V call is TRBV12-3 or TRBV12-4, the J call TRBJ2-5; 8 bases match TRBD1. The CDR3 is 14 amino acids. V lost 6 bases to trimming and J lost 5 bases; unmatched junction nucleotides: 8. CDR3 residues: CASSTTGAGETQYF. Here the CDR3 DNA reads TGTGCCAGCAGCACGACAGGGGCAGGGGAGACCCAGTACTTC.

V usage is TRBV20-1 and J usage is TRBJ2-5; TRBD1 matches at 9 bases. The CDR3 runs 15 residues. With V trimmed by 5 bases and J by 2 bases, 9 bases remained unmatched. Germline V lookup: CDR1 DFQATT, CDR2 SNEGSKA (reference sequence). The CDR3 sequence is CSAARQGEKQETQYF. CDR3 nucleotides: TGCAGTGCTGCCCGACAGGGGGAGAAACAAGAGACCCAGTACTTC.

This clonotype was detected a few times. The V call is TRBV28, the J call TRBJ2-1, with 8 bases lining up with TRBD2. The CDR3 is 15 amino acids. Germline trimming cut 6 bases from V and 8 bases from J; bases unmatched to any gene: 12. Germline CDR1 is MDHEN and CDR2 is SYDVKM. The CDR3 bases are TGTGCCAGCAGCCCGGGACTAGTCTCTCTCGATGAGCAGTTCTTC. It specifies CASSPGLVSLDEQFF.

V gene TRBV29-1 combines with J gene TRBJ1-2, with D possibly being TRBD1 (6 bases). V was cut by 5 bases and J by 0 bases, with 22 bases left in between. The CDR3 totals 17 residues. CDR1 SQVTM and CDR2 ANQGSEA come from the germline V gene. CDR3: CSVKPTGHASANYGYTF. CDR3 bases: TGCAGCGTTAAACCCACAGGGCATGCCTCCGCTAACTATGGCTACACCTTC. The full variable domain, its missing parts supplied by reference TRBV29-1 and TRBJ1-2, is SAVISQKPSRDICQRGTSLTIQCQVDSQVTMMFWYRQQPGQSLTLIATANQGSEATYESGFVIDKFPISRPNLTFSTLTVSNMSPEDSSIYLCSVKPTGHASANYGYTFGSGTRLTVV.

This chain joins TRBV7-2 and TRBJ2-4, with TRBD1 as a possible D gene (5 bases). Trimming removed 1 base at V and 3 bases at J, with 10 bases between. There are 15 residues in the CDR3. Germline assignment: CDR1 SGHTA and CDR2 FQGNSA. The CDR3 reads CASSLVSGFKNIQYF. The CDR3 bases are TGTGCCAGCAGCTTAGTTTCAGGGTTCAAAAACATTCAGTACTTC.

V gene TRBV7-9 combines with J gene TRBJ2-1, with D maybe TRBD1 (5 bases). The CDR3 loop spans 15 amino acids. In germline, CDR1 is SEHNR, CDR2 FQNEAQ (reference sequence). Trimming took 4 bases from V and 5 from J, leaving 15 bases between them. Here the CDR3 reads CASSSDGRTNNEQFF. As DNA, the CDR3 is TGTGCCAGCAGCTCAGACGGACGGACAAACAATGAGCAGTTCTTC.

In this sample, this clonotype turned up a few times. V and J are TRBV7-2 and TRBJ1-6; 10 nucleotides line up with TRBD1. The trim removed 5 bases at V and 8 bases at J, leaving 6 bases unmatched. In germline, CDR1 is SGHTA, CDR2 FQGNSA. This CDR3 is 15 amino acids long. The CDR3 sequence is CASSASGQGHSPLHF. The CDR3 DNA reads as TGTGCCAGCAGCGCGTCGGGACAGGGGCATTCACCCCTCCACTTT.

The chain links TRBV7-2 to TRBJ2-3; 7 bases are a match to TRBD2. The CDR3 length is 17 residues. Per germline, CDR1 SGHTA and CDR2 FQGNSA. V was clipped by 1 base and J by 3 bases; unmatched bases: 10. CDR3 nucleotides: TGTGCCAGCAGCTTAGGGCGGTCTAGCGGTATAACAGATACGCAGTATTTT. Its protein product is CASSLGRSSGITDTQYF.

The V call is TRBV19, the J call TRBJ1-5, with a tentative D call TRBD1 (5 bases). This CDR3 comprises 15 residues. Trimming removed 0 bases at V and 0 bases at J, with 6 bases between. Per the germline V gene, CDR1 is LNHDA and CDR2 is SQIVND (reference sequence). The CDR3 protein is CASSIEQDSNQPQHF. The CDR3, as DNA: TGTGCCAGTAGTATAGAACAGGATAGCAATCAGCCCCAGCATTTT.

The chain links TRBV7-2 to TRBJ2-5; TRBD1 is a possible D gene (5 bases). Trimming shortened V by 1 base and J by 14 bases, and 14 bases separated the two germline ends. The CDR3 length is 12 residues. The germline gives CDR1 SGHTA, CDR2 FQGNSA. The CDR3 DNA follows: TGTGCCAGCAGCTTAGAATACGGACACCAATACTTC. Translated, it gives CASSLEYGHQYF.

The V gene is TRBV12-5, the J gene TRBJ2-1; possible D gene TRBD1, 6 bases. Trimming stripped 6 bases from V and 8 bases from J, with 20 bases between. CDR3 length equals 15 residues. Germline V gene data show CDR1 as LGHNT and CDR2 as FRNRAP. The CDR3 DNA is TGTGCTAGTGGGCAAAGACAGGAAATCTTAGATGAGCAGTTCTTC. Protein: CASGQRQEILDEQFF.

There are a few counts of this clonotype. The rearrangement uses TRBV7-8 and TRBJ2-4; TRBD2 matches 7 bases. CDR1 SGHVS and CDR2 FQNEAQ come from the germline V gene. Germline trimming cut 3 bases from V and 8 bases from J; bases unmatched to any gene: 7. This CDR3 contains 14 residues. The CDR3: CASSLGGLGDIQYF. The CDR3 DNA is TGTGCCAGCAGCTTGGGAGGGCTAGGGGACATTCAGTACTTC.

This clonotype turned up a few times. The chain carries TRBV28 and TRBJ2-7; TRBD2 aligns across 9 bases. Losses at the gene ends were 7 bases for V and 4 bases for J; bases not matched to a gene: 17. The CDR3 totals 17 residues. Germline CDR1 reads MDHEN; CDR2 reads SYDVKM. The CDR3 loop is CASTQIAGGGVRYEQYF. The CDR3 nucleotides read TGTGCCAGCACCCAGATTGCAGGCGGGGGGGTAAGGTACGAGCAGTACTTC.

The chain combines TRBV20-1 with TRBJ1-4, with D unresolved. In germline, CDR1 is DFQATT, CDR2 SNEGSKA (reference sequence). Trimming pared 0 bases from V and 7 bases from J, leaving 15 bases between. The CDR3 totals 15 residues. This chain's CDR3 is CSARDPQRLGEKLFF. The CDR3 DNA follows: TGCAGTGCTAGAGATCCTCAGAGGCTAGGTGAAAAACTGTTTTTT.

Points on this clonotype: The conserved closing phenylalanine or tryptophan is absent in this CDR3, likely reflecting a read error. The chain has TRBV25-1 and TRBJ2-3; no clear D gene. CDR3 size: 17 residues. Per germline, CDR1 MGHDK and CDR2 SYGVNS. The V gene lost 0 bases and the J gene lost 2 bases, with 15 bases spanning the gap. For the CDR3, the DNA is TGTGCCAGCAGTGAATATTCGCGGTCCCGGACCACAGATACGCAGTATCTT. It yields the protein CASSEYSRSRTTDTQYL.

In this sample, this clonotype turned up a few times. The CDR3 DNA reads TGTGCCAGCAGGAACATAGCGGGGGGGCAGTTCTTC. Protein product: CASRNIAGGQFF. The V call is TRBV6-6, the J call TRBJ2-1; 10 bases are shared with TRBD2. Germline CDR1 and CDR2: MNHNY and SVGAGI (reference sequence). This CDR3 spans 12 amino acids. With 6 bases clipped from V and 12 bases from J, the junction kept 5 bases outside the gene matches.